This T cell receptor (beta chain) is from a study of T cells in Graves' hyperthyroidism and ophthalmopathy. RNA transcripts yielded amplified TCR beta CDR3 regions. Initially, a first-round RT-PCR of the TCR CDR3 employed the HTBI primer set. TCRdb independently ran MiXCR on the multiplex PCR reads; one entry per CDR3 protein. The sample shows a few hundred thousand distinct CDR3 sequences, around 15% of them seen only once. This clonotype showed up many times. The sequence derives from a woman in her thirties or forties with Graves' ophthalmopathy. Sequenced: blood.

For the CDR3, the DNA is TGTGCCTGGGATCAAAAAAGAGACTATGGCTACACCTTC. Translating it yields CAWDQKRDYGYTF. The rearrangement uses TRBV30 and TRBJ1-2; D unresolved. V was cut by 5 bases and J by 3 bases, with 13 bases left in between. The CDR3 contains 13 residues. CDR1 GTSNPN and CDR2 SVGIG come from the germline V gene (reference sequence). The complete variable domain, with remaining parts taken from reference TRBV30 and TRBJ1-2, reads SQTIHQWPATLVQPVGSPLSLECTVEGTSNPNLYWYRQAAGRGLQLLFYSVGIGQISSEVPQNLSASRPQDRQFILSSKKLLLSDSGFYLCAWDQKRDYGYTFGSGTRLTVV.